Shown below are 31 T cell receptor beta chains from a single sample sequenced in a study of cytomegalovirus exposure and HLA in healthy donors listed by TCRdb under 2017. Library preparation employed the immunoSEQ multiplex PCR assay. For the multiplex PCR, a mixture combining 60 forward primers for TCR Vbeta segments and 13 reverse primers for TCR Jbeta segments was used. TCRdb limited this immuneACCESS table to in-frame rearrangements with V and J called. A share of clones is missing; checked studies link under half to unresolved V genes, and the rest is unexplained. The sample table records some 110,000 clones; 75% to 90% of these occur just once. In total, the top ten clones hold roughly 6.9% of the sample. The sequencing input was PBMCs. These receptors all come from a man aged 25-45 years in good health and CMV-seropositive.

This clone was recorded once. V is TRBV14 and J is TRBJ1-3, with D perhaps TRBD1 (5 bases). The germline CDR1 and CDR2 sequences are SGHDN and FVKESK. The V end lost 7 bases, the J end lost 6 bases, and 22 bases lay between the germline ends. The CDR3 is 16 amino acids. The chain's CDR3 is CASTREPGGVENTIYF. The CDR3 DNA follows: TGTGCCAGCACACGAGAACCCGGGGGGGTTGAAAACACCATATATTTT.

The chain is built from TRBV6-1 and TRBJ2-3, with D perhaps TRBD2 (6 bases). Germline assignment: CDR1 MNHNS and CDR2 SASEGT. The V end was cut by 3 bases, the J end by 4 bases, with 14 bases between. The CDR3 spans 15 residues. The CDR3 protein is CASSEGGGRADTQYF. CDR3 DNA sequence: TGTGCCAGCAGTGAGGGAGGAGGGCGGGCAGATACGCAGTATTTT.

The genes are TRBV19 and TRBJ1-2; 8 bases align to TRBD1. The CDR3 extends over 14 amino acids. CDR1 is LNHDA, CDR2 SQIVND, per germline (reference sequence). Trimming took 9 bases from V and 0 from J; bases not matched to a gene: 6. This CDR3 is CASRRQGSNYGYTF. For the CDR3, the DNA is TGTGCCAGCAGAAGACAGGGGTCTAACTATGGCTACACCTTC.

CDR3 protein: CASSETLAGVPWDTQYF. Here the CDR3 DNA reads TGTGCCAGCAGCGAAACACTAGCGGGGGTTCCCTGGGATACGCAGTATTTT. This chain links TRBV9 with TRBJ2-3, with 11 bases aligning to TRBD2. The J segment lost 6 bases and the V segment lost 3 bases, leaving 12 bases of the junction unmatched. The CDR3 covers 17 residues. Germline loops: CDR1 SGDLS, CDR2 YYNGEE.

This chain uses TRBV25-1 with TRBJ1-5; weak D call: TRBD1 (5 bases). Germline lookup yields CDR1 MGHDK and CDR2 SYGVNS. Between the trimmed V and J ends, which lost 5 bases and 6 bases, there was a span of 20 bases. CDR3 length: 16 amino acids. The CDR3 spells CASSPWDLKDPQPQHF. DNA for the CDR3: TGTGCCAGCAGTCCGTGGGACTTAAAGGACCCTCAGCCCCAGCATTTT.

CDR3 bases: TGCGCCAGCAGCCTAAATCCTACGGTGAACACCGGGGAGCTGTTTTTT. This translates into CASSLNPTVNTGELFF. V usage is TRBV4-3 and J usage is TRBJ2-2; unclear D gene. Trimming took 4 bases from V and 1 from J, leaving 13 bases between them. The germline CDR1 and CDR2 sequences are LGHNA and YSLEER. The CDR3 runs to 16 residues.

This chain uses TRBV11-2 with TRBJ1-1; TRBD1 agrees at 9 bases. The germline V gene has CDR1 SGHAT and CDR2 FQNNGV. The CDR3 has 15 residues. The J segment lost 0 bases and the V segment lost 5 bases, leaving 4 bases of the junction unmatched. CDR3 amino acids: CASSPTGGMNTEAFF. The CDR3 DNA is TGTGCCAGCAGCCCAACAGGGGGCATGAACACTGAAGCTTTCTTT.

The rearrangement joins TRBV2 to TRBJ1-1; TRBD1 matches at 10 bases. The CDR3 runs 16 residues. The V and J ends lost 7 bases and 0 bases, in that order; junction bases with no gene match: 8. Germline V gene data show CDR1 as SNHLY and CDR2 as FYNNEI. CDR3 in amino acids: CASTSDRGGLNTEAFF. In nucleotides, the CDR3 is TGTGCCAGCACCTCGGACAGGGGGGGACTGAACACTGAAGCTTTCTTT.

Of note for this clone: Compared with germline, one end of the junction differs, possibly owing to a read error. Other DNA sequences of this sample code for an identical CDR3. The chain couples TRBV19 to TRBJ1-2; the D is unclear. The CDR3 loop spans 17 amino acids. Germline V gene data show CDR1 as LNHDA and CDR2 as SQIVND (reference sequence). This CDR3 is CASSIVWERALNYGYTF. Written as DNA, the CDR3 is TGTGCCAGTAGCATAGTGTGGGAGAGGGCTCTTAACTATGGCTACACCTTC. Using reference TRBV19 and TRBJ1-2 for the parts outside the CDR3, the full variable domain is DGGITQSPKYLFRKEGQNVTLSCEQNLNHDAMYWYRQDPGQGLRLIYYSQIVNDFQKGDIAEGYSVSREKKESFPLTVTSAQKNPTAFYLCASSIVWERALNYGYTFGSGTRLTVV.

This clone has more than one count but fewer than ten. This chain joins TRBV9 and TRBJ1-6; no clear D gene. The germline V gene has CDR1 SGDLS and CDR2 YYNGEE. With 1 base removed from V and 3 bases from J, the gap between germline ends came to 8 bases. The CDR3 length is 15 residues. This CDR3 reads CASSVNAGYNSPLHF. The CDR3 bases are TGTGCCAGCAGCGTAAATGCAGGCTATAATTCACCCCTCCACTTT.

This rearrangement joins TRBV7-9 to TRBJ1-4, with D hard to call. The V end was cut by 5 bases, the J end by 8 bases, with 6 bases between. Germline CDR1 reads SEHNR; CDR2 reads FQNEAQ (reference sequence). The CDR3 extends over 11 amino acids. CDR3 DNA sequence: TGTGCCAGCAGCAGCGGAGAAAAACTGTTTTTT. This translates into CASSSGEKLFF. Supplemented by reference TRBV7-9 and TRBJ1-4, the full variable domain reads DTGVSQNPRHKITKRGQNVTFRCDPISEHNRLYWYRQTLGQGPEFLTYFQNEAQLEKSRLLSDRFSAERPKGSFSTLEIQRTEQGDSAMYLCASSSGEKLFFGSGTQLSVL.

The J gene is TRBJ1-2, the V gene TRBV6-5; possibly TRBD1 for D (5 bases). The CDR3 spans 14 residues. V lost 0 bases to trimming and J lost 8 bases, with 13 bases between them. CDR1 and CDR2 from the germline V gene are MNHEY and SVGAGI. The CDR3 here is CASSYSKRGGGYTF. CDR3 coding DNA: TGTGCCAGCAGTTACTCGAAAAGGGGTGGCGGCTACACCTTC.

The chain links TRBV4-2 to TRBJ2-3; 9 bases are a match to TRBD2. Germline V lookup: CDR1 LGHNA, CDR2 YNFKEQ. J was trimmed by 1 base and V by 1 base; bases with no gene match: 3. This CDR3 is 16 amino acids long. CDR3 in DNA: TGTGCCAGCAGCCAAGGGGCGGGGGGGGGCACAGATACGCAGTATTTT. This codes for CASSQGAGGGTDTQYF.

This rearrangement joins TRBV6-5 to TRBJ2-7; D unclear. The V gene lost 6 bases and the J gene lost 4 bases, with 10 bases spanning the gap. This CDR3 spans 12 amino acids. Germline values: CDR1 MNHEY, CDR2 SVGAGI. The CDR3 here is CASRATQYEQYF. DNA of the CDR3: TGTGCCAGCAGGGCGACTCAATACGAGCAGTACTTC.

The chain recombines TRBV11-2 with TRBJ2-3; 8 bases match TRBD2. The CDR3 contains 14 residues. The V and J ends lost 3 bases and 4 bases, in that order; junction bases with no gene match: 3. Germline V gene data show CDR1 as SGHAT and CDR2 as FQNNGV. The DNA for the CDR3 is TGTGCCAGCAGCTTCGGACTAGCCGCAGATACGCAGTATTTT. Amino acid sequence: CASSFGLAADTQYF.

This clone was seen many times. The V call is TRBV5-1, the J call TRBJ2-1, with TRBD2 identical over 9 bases. V lost 0 bases to trimming and J lost 7 bases; unmatched junction nucleotides: 5. CDR1 is SGHRS and CDR2 is YFSETQ in the germline V gene. The CDR3 is 15 residues long. CDR3 sequence: CASSLGAGGQNEQFF. The CDR3 DNA follows: TGCGCCAGCAGCTTGGGGGCGGGGGGGCAAAATGAGCAGTTCTTC.

The chain carries TRBV15 and TRBJ1-5; D is perhaps TRBD1 (6 bases). Trimming shortened V by 0 bases and J by 4 bases, and 13 bases separated the two germline ends. The CDR3 consists of 16 residues. Germline V gives CDR1 LNHNV, CDR2 YYDKDF (reference sequence). CDR3 protein: CATSRDEGTPNQPQHF. The CDR3 DNA reads TGTGCCACCAGCAGAGATGAGGGGACACCTAATCAGCCCCAGCATTTT. The whole variable domain, remainder taken from reference TRBV15 and TRBJ1-5, is DAMVIQNPRYQVTQFGKPVTLSCSQTLNHNVMYWYQQKSSQAPKLLFHYYDKDFNNEADTPDNFQSRRPNTSFCFLDIRSPGLGDTAMYLCATSRDEGTPNQPQHFGDGTRLSIL.

This clone was counted between two and nine times. The chain couples TRBV11-3 to TRBJ2-5; the D gene is possibly TRBD2 (6 bases). There are 13 residues in the CDR3. Germline V gene lookup returns CDR1 SGHNT and CDR2 YENEEA. The V gene lost 4 bases and the J gene lost 5 bases, with 11 bases spanning the gap. The CDR3 nucleotides read TGTGCCAGCAGCTCAACTAGCATGGAGACCCAGTACTTC. It translates to CASSSTSMETQYF.

The V gene is TRBV6-5, the J gene TRBJ2-1, with D perhaps matching TRBD1 (5 bases). CDR1 is MNHEY and CDR2 is SVGAGI in the germline V gene. V gave up 6 bases and J gave up 6 bases, with 15 bases separating them. The CDR3 consists of 14 residues. CDR3 region: CASSSDRLSNEQFF. Written as DNA, the CDR3 is TGTGCCAGCAGCTCCGACAGACTTAGCAATGAGCAGTTCTTC.

The genes are TRBV7-9 and TRBJ1-1; D is ambiguous. CDR1 is SEHNR and CDR2 is FQNEAQ in the germline V gene (reference sequence). V was pared by 1 base and J by 4 bases, with 7 bases between. This CDR3 comprises 13 residues. CDR3 sequence reads: CASSLEGGTEAFF. DNA of the CDR3: TGTGCCAGCAGCTTAGAGGGAGGCACTGAAGCTTTCTTT.

This chain links TRBV5-1 with TRBJ1-2, with D tentatively TRBD1 (5 bases). Germline-derived CDR1 and CDR2 are SGHRS and YFSETQ. The CDR3 spans 14 residues. Trimming took off 2 bases at V and 0 bases at J, with 8 bases between the two ends. The CDR3 spells CASSFSGTNYGYTF. The CDR3 region has the DNA TGCGCCAGCAGCTTTTCAGGGACTAACTATGGCTACACCTTC. Supplemented by reference TRBV5-1 and TRBJ1-2, the full variable domain reads KAGVTQTPRYLIKTRGQQVTLSCSPISGHRSVSWYQQTPGQGLQFLFEYFSETQRNKGNFPGRFSGRQFSNSRSEMNVSTLELGDSALYLCASSFSGTNYGYTFGSGTRLTVV.

This chain joins TRBV4-1 and TRBJ1-2; a weak D match, TRBD1 (5 bases). This CDR3 contains 15 residues. Trimming took off 0 bases at V and 7 bases at J, with 15 bases between the two ends. Germline V CDR1 and CDR2: MGHRA, YSYEKL. CDR3 residues: CASSQDIAGVTGYTF. The CDR3, as DNA: TGCGCCAGCAGCCAAGATATCGCGGGGGTGACTGGCTACACCTTC.

The chain has TRBV5-8 and TRBJ2-1, with D possibly being TRBD2 (5 bases). The CDR3 runs 15 residues. Germline V gene lookup returns CDR1 SGHTS and CDR2 YDEGEE. V gave up 0 bases and J gave up 0 bases, with 7 bases separating them. The CDR3 here is CASSLGGSSYNEQFF. The CDR3 coding sequence is TGTGCCAGCAGCTTGGGTGGGAGCTCCTACAATGAGCAGTTCTTC.

V usage is TRBV10-1 and J usage is TRBJ2-7, with D perhaps TRBD2 (7 bases). The CDR3 covers 11 residues. Germline V lookup: CDR1 WNHNN, CDR2 SYGVQD (reference sequence). V was clipped by 11 bases and J by 2 bases, with 10 bases between them. The CDR3 DNA reads TGCGCCGGGGGGGGGCCCTACGAGCAGTACTTC. The encoded protein is CAGGGPYEQYF.

J is TRBJ1-2 and V is TRBV28; D is ambiguous. The germline CDR1 and CDR2 sequences are MDHEN and SYDVKM. The CDR3 is 15 amino acids. Trimming took 6 bases from V and 1 from J, leaving 15 bases between them. DNA of the CDR3: TGTGCCAGCAGCCGCGCGGCCCGGGGTAACTATGGCTACACCTTC. Protein sequence: CASSRAARGNYGYTF.

The chain joins TRBV30 to TRBJ2-1; a possible D gene is TRBD2 (5 bases). Germline assignment: CDR1 GTSNPN and CDR2 SVGIG (reference sequence). The V gene lost 3 bases and the J gene lost 0 bases, with 15 bases spanning the gap. The CDR3 covers 16 residues. The CDR3 spells CAWSIRGLSSYNEQFF. The CDR3 DNA reads TGTGCCTGGAGCATAAGAGGGCTAAGCTCCTACAATGAGCAGTTCTTC.

The chain combines TRBV9 with TRBJ1-5; the D gene is possibly TRBD1 (6 bases). Per germline, CDR1 SGDLS and CDR2 YYNGEE. The V gene lost 0 bases and the J gene lost 3 bases, with 13 bases spanning the gap. The CDR3 extends over 16 amino acids. CDR3 DNA sequence: TGTGCCAGCAGCGTAGGAGGGGGACGGAACAATCAGCCCCAGCATTTT. Translating it yields CASSVGGGRNNQPQHF.

The rearrangement joins TRBV4-3 to TRBJ2-3; possibly TRBD2 for D (6 bases). The V gene lost 0 bases and the J gene lost 4 bases, with 14 bases spanning the gap. The CDR3 runs 16 residues. The germline V gene has CDR1 LGHNA and CDR2 YSLEER. CDR3 bases: TGCGCCAGCAGCCAAGAACTAGCATGGGGCTCAGATACGCAGTATTTT. Its protein product is CASSQELAWGSDTQYF.

The V gene is TRBV4-1, the J gene TRBJ1-1; D is uncertain. The CDR3 is 17 amino acids. The germline V gene encodes CDR1 MGHRA and CDR2 YSYEKL. Between the trimmed V and J ends, which lost 1 base and 10 bases, there was a span of 25 bases. The CDR3 nucleotides read TGCGCCAGCAGCCAAGGGACTCTTTCGGGTCGCTGGAGAGGAGCTTTCTTT. The encoded protein is CASSQGTLSGRWRGAFF.

The J gene is TRBJ2-7, the V gene TRBV5-1; possibly TRBD1 for D (5 bases). The CDR3 runs to 13 residues. V was cut by 5 bases and J by 0 bases, with 9 bases left in between. Per the germline V gene, CDR1 is SGHRS and CDR2 is YFSETQ. In nucleotides, the CDR3 is TGCGCCAGCAGAATAGGGGTCTCCTACGAGCAGTACTTC. This sequence encodes CASRIGVSYEQYF.

This sequence joins TRBV4-2 and TRBJ2-3; 11 positions agree with TRBD2. V lost 3 bases and J lost 0; bases outside the gene matches: 2. The CDR3 totals 16 residues. Germline loops: CDR1 LGHNA, CDR2 YNFKEQ. Here the CDR3 DNA reads TGTGCCAGCAGCCAGGGACTAGCGGCAAGCACAGATACGCAGTATTTT. This codes for CASSQGLAASTDTQYF.